The 23 T cell receptor beta chains below come from one sample, sequenced in a study of blood T cells in healthy people across ages. The use of a sample-barcoded 5' primer and a J-beta primer mix characterized a second PCR of roughly 6 to 11 cycles. TCRdb passed the 5' RACE reads through MiXCR, listing each CDR3 protein once. Of fewer than 700,000 distinct CDR3 sequences in the sample, 47% were seen once. Sequencing was performed on blood. Receptor source: a man older than 75 in good health.

The CDR3 is CASSLRSMGGYNEQFF. For the CDR3, the DNA is TGTGCCAGCAGCTTGAGGAGTATGGGGGGATACAATGAGCAGTTCTTC. The V and J genes are TRBV11-1 and TRBJ2-1; weak D call: TRBD2 (6 bases). CDR3 length: 16 residues. V gave up 3 bases and J gave up 4 bases, with 16 bases separating them. Germline-derived CDR1 and CDR2 are SGHAT and FQDESV (reference sequence).

The V call is TRBV6-2 or TRBV6-3, the J call TRBJ2-5, with 10 positions matching TRBD2. The tail of the sequence fits TRBJ2-7 better, so the J call may be wrong. Per germline, CDR1 MNHEY and CDR2 SVGEGT. The CDR3 loop spans 15 amino acids. DNA for the CDR3: TGTGCCAGCACCGGGGCGGCTAGCGGGAGAGGCGAGCAGTACTTC. This codes for CASTGAASGRGEQYF.

CDR3 in amino acids: CASSITGLYGEQYF. The CDR3 nucleotides read TGTGCCAGTAGTATTACAGGACTATACGGCGAGCAGTACTTC. The V gene is TRBV19, the J gene TRBJ2-7; possibly TRBD2 for D (6 bases). Trimming removed 3 bases at V and 6 bases at J, with 15 bases between. From germline, CDR1 is LNHDA and CDR2 SQIVND (reference sequence). This CDR3 spans 14 amino acids.

This chain links TRBV27 with TRBJ2-7; D is perhaps TRBD1 (5 bases). Germline V gives CDR1 MNHEY, CDR2 SMNVEV (reference sequence). The V gene lost 4 bases and the J gene lost 4 bases, with 20 bases spanning the gap. This CDR3 is 16 amino acids long. The CDR3 DNA reads TGTGCCAGCAGTTATTCAGGACACCTCGGTGCGTACGAGCAGTACTTC. This gives the protein CASSYSGHLGAYEQYF.

The chain is built from TRBV5-6 and TRBJ2-3; 7 bases agree with TRBD1. This CDR3 comprises 18 residues. With V trimmed by 6 bases and J by 0 bases, 16 bases remained unmatched. Germline CDR1 and CDR2: SGHDT and YYEEEE. The CDR3 here is CASTETGASSLSTDTQYF. DNA for the CDR3: TGTGCCAGCACCGAAACAGGGGCGTCAAGCCTCAGCACAGATACGCAGTATTTT.

The V and J genes are TRBV20-1 and TRBJ2-1; 14 bases agree with TRBD2. J was trimmed by 3 bases and V by 3 bases; bases with no gene match: 7. This CDR3 spans 17 amino acids. Germline CDR1 and CDR2: DFQATT and SNEGSKA (reference sequence). CDR3: CSARGLAGAGVYNEQFF. The CDR3 nucleotides are TGCAGTGCTAGGGGACTAGCGGGGGCCGGCGTCTACAATGAGCAGTTCTTC.

V and J are TRBV7-2 and TRBJ2-7, with 8 bases lining up with TRBD2. Germline CDR1 is SGHTA and CDR2 is FQGNSA. V shed 5 bases and J 2 bases; nucleotides not matched to a gene: 8. The CDR3 is 15 amino acids. The CDR3 loop is CASSEGAGEAYEQYF. The CDR3 DNA reads TGTGCCAGCAGCGAGGGAGCGGGAGAGGCCTACGAGCAGTACTTC.

The chain combines TRBV7-9 with TRBJ1-1; 7 positions agree with TRBD1. This CDR3 is 16 amino acids long. V dropped 2 bases and J dropped 0; count of bases not matched to a gene: 6. Germline V gives CDR1 SEHNR, CDR2 FQNEAQ (reference sequence). CDR3 nucleotides: TGTGCCAGCAGCTTACCTTCGACAGGGATGAACACTGAAGCTTTCTTT. Translation: CASSLPSTGMNTEAFF.

The V and J genes are TRBV20-1 and TRBJ1-1; tentative D call: TRBD1 (6 bases). This CDR3 contains 14 residues. The germline CDR1 and CDR2 sequences are DFQATT and SNEGSKA (reference sequence). V lost 6 bases and J 2 bases, leaving 16 bases between the germline ends. The CDR3 DNA reads TGCAGTGCCAGGAGCGAGACAGGTAACACTGAAGCTTTCTTT. It translates to CSARSETGNTEAFF.

The chain couples TRBV3-1 to TRBJ2-3; 7 bases fit TRBD1. Germline values: CDR1 LGHDT, CDR2 YNNKEL (reference sequence). This CDR3 has 14 amino acids. V dropped 4 bases and J dropped 4; count of bases not matched to a gene: 5. DNA for the CDR3: TGTGCCAGCAGCCCTCGAGGGGGCCCAGATACGCAGTATTTT. It codes for CASSPRGGPDTQYF.

V usage is TRBV2 and J usage is TRBJ1-1; TRBD1 might be the D (5 bases). Germline-derived CDR1 and CDR2 are SNHLY and FYNNEI. The germline V and J ends were trimmed by 3 bases and 4 bases, with 9 bases remaining between them. This CDR3 comprises 13 residues. As DNA, the CDR3 is TGTGCCAGCAGTGAGAGGGGAAGCACTGAAGCTTTCTTT. Its translation: CASSERGSTEAFF.

This chain connects TRBV18 to TRBJ2-7, with 9 bases that match TRBD1. Germline V gene lookup returns CDR1 KGHSH and CDR2 LQKENI. V lost 0 bases and J lost 3; bases outside the gene matches: 6. This CDR3 is built from 16 residues. Written as DNA, the CDR3 is TGTGCCAGCTCACCACCAGGACAGGGGACTAACTACGAGCAGTACTTC. Its protein is CASSPPGQGTNYEQYF.

Of note for this clonotype: A single base separates this from a much larger clone, so it may be a read error. The chain carries TRBV6-6 and TRBJ2-7; D gene unclear. From germline, CDR1 is MNHNY and CDR2 SVGAGI (reference sequence). V was cut by 4 bases and J by 2 bases, with 12 bases left in between. The CDR3 loop spans 14 amino acids. The CDR3 DNA reads as TGTGCCAGCAGTTTCTTGGGTAGACCCTACGAGCAGTACTTC. The encoded protein is CASSFLGRPYEQYF.

The chain joins TRBV12-3 or TRBV12-4 to TRBJ1-2; D is possibly TRBD1 (6 bases). The CDR3 runs 13 residues. V dropped 5 bases and J dropped 6 bases, with 13 bases sitting between them. The CDR3 coding sequence is TGTGCCAGCAGTAAACGGACAGTTGATGGCTACACCTTC. Protein product: CASSKRTVDGYTF.

This chain joins TRBV7-6 and TRBJ1-6, with 8 bases identical to TRBD1. CDR1 is SGHVS and CDR2 is FNYEAQ in the germline V gene. This CDR3 is built from 15 residues. The V and J ends lost 4 bases and 6 bases, in that order; junction bases with no gene match: 5. In nucleotides, the CDR3 is TGTGCCAGCAGCTCCCTGACAGGGGTTAATTCACCCCTCCACTTT. Its translation: CASSSLTGVNSPLHF.

This clonotype was counted at least ten times. The rearrangement uses TRBV6-5 and TRBJ2-7, with 8 bases fitting TRBD2. Germline V gene sequence: CDR1 MNHEY, CDR2 SVGAGI. Trimming cost V 6 bases and J 4 bases; bases outside gene matches: 8. This CDR3 has 14 amino acids. The CDR3 nucleotides are TGTGCCAGCAGCCGAGCGGGAGAAATTTACGAGCAGTACTTC. This translates into CASSRAGEIYEQYF.

The CDR3 DNA is TGCAGCGTTGAGGAGGGAAGTGGGGCCAACGTCCTGACTTTC. This codes for CSVEEGSGANVLTF. This rearrangement joins TRBV29-1 to TRBJ2-6; D possibly corresponds to TRBD2 (6 bases). Trimming took off 3 bases at V and 3 bases at J, with 9 bases between the two ends. CDR3 length equals 14 residues. CDR1 is SQVTM, CDR2 ANQGSEA, per germline.

This clonotype has just a few counts. The V call is TRBV25-1, the J call TRBJ2-3; D might be TRBD1 or TRBD2, each matching 5 bases. Germline assignment: CDR1 MGHDK and CDR2 SYGVNS. V lost 8 bases to trimming and J lost 6 bases, with 15 bases between them. The CDR3 spans 13 residues. This CDR3 is CASRRDPGDTQYF. In DNA form, the CDR3 reads TGTGCCAGCCGCCGGGACCCGGGGGATACGCAGTATTTT.

The chain is built from TRBV7-2 and TRBJ2-1, with D perhaps given as TRBD1 or TRBD2 (5 bases each). The CDR3 is 16 residues long. The V gene lost 2 bases and the J gene lost 0 bases, with 11 bases spanning the gap. The germline gives CDR1 SGHTA, CDR2 FQGNSA. CDR3 DNA: TGTGCCAGCAGCTTATTAACCGGGACCTCCTACAATGAGCAGTTCTTC. This translates into CASSLLTGTSYNEQFF.

Regarding this clonotype: At one end, the junction sequence differs from germline, possibly due to a read error. The chain recombines TRBV4-3 with TRBJ2-3; D tentatively reads TRBD1 or TRBD2 (5 bases each). The CDR3 length is 16 residues. Germline lookup yields CDR1 LGHNA and CDR2 YSLEER. CDR3 bases: TGCGCCAGTAGCCATGCCGGGACCCCCTTTCCAGATACGCAGTATTTT. Protein product: CASSHAGTPFPDTQYF.

The V gene is TRBV9, the J gene TRBJ2-5; possible D gene TRBD2, 5 bases. Germline loops: CDR1 SGDLS, CDR2 YYNGEE. Deletions cut 5 bases from V and 2 bases from J, with 16 bases between. The length of the CDR3 is 15 residues. The CDR3 sequence: CASSLSGTPQETQYF. CDR3 DNA: TGTGCCAGCAGTTTATCGGGAACCCCACAAGAGACCCAGTACTTC.

The table lists this clonotype with a few counts. V and J are TRBV7-9 and TRBJ2-1; 11 bases agree with TRBD1. With 5 bases clipped from V and 9 bases from J, the junction kept 9 bases outside the gene matches. The CDR3 consists of 15 residues. The germline gives CDR1 SEHNR, CDR2 FQNEAQ (reference sequence). CDR3 nucleotides: TGTGCCAGCAGCACTGGACAGGGGGCAATACGTGAGCAGTTCTTC. Translation: CASSTGQGAIREQFF.

This clonotype was detected only a few times. V and J are TRBV29-1 and TRBJ2-2; D may be TRBD1 or TRBD2 (7 bases each). The V gene lost 5 bases and the J gene lost 6 bases, with 16 bases spanning the gap. The CDR3 is 14 residues long. Germline V lookup: CDR1 SQVTM, CDR2 ANQGSEA. CDR3 coding DNA: TGCAGCGTTAGCAACAGGGGAGGGTCCGGGGAGCTGTTTTTT. Its translation is CSVSNRGGSGELFF.